This record covers a single T cell receptor beta chain. Methods used by the authors: Reference gene primers were amplified, and this amplification served to estimate nucleated cell counts. The protocol was immunoSEQ multiplex PCR, while the TCRdb copy is restricted to in-frame clones and leaves out a portion. V and J calls and clone size follow that table, whereas D and trimming were derived from the DNA. The table lists 69,000 or so clones, around 90% of them singletons, with 5.3% in the top ten. The CDR3 runs 17 residues. This sample is part of a study of blood T cell repertoires in COVID-19. Study summary: Collection of acute and convalescent COVID-19 samples took place in the United States, Italy and Spain. In each case, the material was cDNA or gDNA derived from T cells, B-cell-depleted T cells, or PBMCs.

The material sequenced was peripheral blood. The rearrangement uses TRBV1 and TRBJ2-1; the tabulated D call, TRBD2, remains unverified against the DNA. TRBV1 is a pseudogene locus. The source is a man aged 50-59 years with acute or convalescent COVID-19. CDR3 loop: CTSSQDQLAGERNEQFF. The CDR3 region has the DNA TGCACCAGCAGCCAAGATCAACTAGCGGGAGAACGCAATGAGCAGTTCTTC.